The 21 T cell receptor beta chains presented below share a single source sample, sequenced in a study of identical twins. A single record per CDR3 protein comes from TCRdb applying MiXCR to the 5' RACE reads. The sample lists 1.5 million or so distinct CDR3 sequences, more than 30% occurring once. Sample: cord blood. The receptors shown here come from a newborn girl in good health.

This clonotype has more than one count but fewer than ten. The chain is built from TRBV20-1 and TRBJ1-2, with 11 bases fitting TRBD1. The CDR3 runs 15 residues. V lost 6 bases, J lost 4 bases, and 10 bases stayed unmatched. Looked up from germline, CDR1 is DFQATT and CDR2 is SNEGSKA (reference sequence). Here the CDR3 DNA reads TGCAGTGCGCGGACAGGGGGCTGGCGTAGCTATGGCTACACCTTC. Translating gives CSARTGGWRSYGYTF.

This clonotype has a count of ten or more. The chain employs TRBV6-5 and TRBJ1-2; 9 nucleotides match TRBD1. CDR1 and CDR2 (germline): MNHEY, SVGAGI. V shed 3 bases and J 5 bases; nucleotides not matched to a gene: 4. This CDR3 has 14 residues. The DNA of the CDR3 is TGTGCCAGCAGTTATACAGGGGGCGAGTATGGCTACACCTTC. Residues: CASSYTGGEYGYTF.

Concerning this clonotype itself: A junction end diverges from the germline sequence, so it may reflect a read error. This chain uses TRBV28 with TRBJ2-7, with 7 bases identical to TRBD2. The germline gives CDR1 MDHEN, CDR2 SYDVKM. The CDR3 has 16 residues. The CDR3 nucleotides read TGTGCCGGCAGGCCCGCTCGGAGCGGGAAGGTCTACGAGCAGTACTTC. Translating gives CAGRPARSGKVYEQYF.

J is TRBJ2-1 and V is TRBV28; 8 bases agree with TRBD1. Germline loops: CDR1 MDHEN, CDR2 SYDVKM. CDR3 length equals 17 residues. V lost 6 bases, J lost 4 bases, and 14 bases stayed unmatched. CDR3 region: CASRDGGTGGIYNEQFF. In DNA, the CDR3 is TGTGCCAGCAGAGACGGCGGGACAGGAGGGATTTACAATGAGCAGTTCTTC. The complete variable domain, with remaining parts taken from reference TRBV28 and TRBJ2-1, reads DVKVTQSSRYLVKRTGEKVFLECVQDMDHENMFWYRQDPGLGLRLIYFSYDVKMKEKGDIPEGYSVSREKKERFSLILESASTNQTSMYLCASRDGGTGGIYNEQFFGPGTRLTVL.

The rearrangement links TRBV6-5 to TRBJ2-1; weak D call: TRBD2 (5 bases). Deletions cut 6 bases from V and 9 bases from J, with 18 bases between. Germline assignment: CDR1 MNHEY and CDR2 SVGAGI. This CDR3 spans 14 amino acids. DNA for the CDR3: TGTGCCAGCAGCACACCAACTAGTTCTGGTGAGCAGTTCTTC. As protein: CASSTPTSSGEQFF.

The chain recombines TRBV19 with TRBJ2-4; possible D gene TRBD2, 6 bases. V was shortened by 4 bases and J by 0 bases, with 16 bases between the two germline ends. There are 17 residues in the CDR3. Germline values: CDR1 LNHDA, CDR2 SQIVND (reference sequence). DNA for the CDR3: TGTGCCAGTAGTACTACGGGGGATTATCTAGCCAAAAACATTCAGTACTTC. This codes for CASSTTGDYLAKNIQYF. The variable domain in full, completed from reference TRBV19 and TRBJ2-4, reads DGGITQSPKYLFRKEGQNVTLSCEQNLNHDAMYWYRQDPGQGLRLIYYSQIVNDFQKGDIAEGYSVSREKKESFPLTVTSAQKNPTAFYLCASSTTGDYLAKNIQYFGAGTRLSVL.

The gene calls are TRBV2 and TRBJ1-1, with 8 bases fitting TRBD1. CDR1 SNHLY and CDR2 FYNNEI come from the germline V gene. This CDR3 is 16 amino acids long. With V trimmed by 3 bases and J by 1 base, 7 bases remained unmatched. This chain's CDR3 is CASSETPGGGNTEAFF. The CDR3, as DNA: TGTGCCAGCAGTGAGACGCCAGGGGGCGGGAACACTGAAGCTTTCTTT.

This clonotype was seen only a few times. V usage is TRBV5-1 and J usage is TRBJ1-2; TRBD1 might be the D (6 bases). The CDR3 consists of 12 residues. V lost 3 bases to trimming and J lost 5 bases, with 8 bases between them. The germline CDR1 and CDR2 sequences are SGHRS and YFSETQ. Here the CDR3 reads CASSWDKYGYTF. The CDR3 nucleotides read TGCGCCAGCAGCTGGGACAAATATGGCTACACCTTC.

This clonotype was observed a few times. This chain joins TRBV12-3 or TRBV12-4 and TRBJ2-1, with 8 nucleotides matching TRBD2. The CDR3 consists of 14 residues. J gave up 10 bases and V 3 bases, and 8 bases lay outside the gene matches. This CDR3 reads CASSFSGGLQEQFF. The CDR3 nucleotides read TGTGCCAGCAGTTTCAGCGGGGGCCTACAGGAGCAGTTCTTC.

Only a few counts were recorded for this clonotype. This chain uses TRBV19 with TRBJ1-1; D is uncertain. Deletions cut 7 bases from V and 5 bases from J, with 14 bases between. The germline CDR1 and CDR2 sequences are LNHDA and SQIVND (reference sequence). CDR3 length: 13 residues. The CDR3 protein is CASTLWPTTEAFF. As DNA, the CDR3 is TGTGCCAGTACCTTATGGCCCACAACTGAAGCTTTCTTT.

This clonotype was seen many times. The genes are TRBV6-5 and TRBJ2-1; 9 nucleotides match TRBD1. The CDR3 covers 15 residues. The germline gives CDR1 MNHEY, CDR2 SVGAGI. With V trimmed by 6 bases and J by 2 bases, 5 bases remained unmatched. CDR3 loop: CASSPDRGTYNEQFF. The CDR3 DNA reads TGTGCCAGCAGCCCGGACAGGGGAACCTACAATGAGCAGTTCTTC.

The chain links TRBV7-8 to TRBJ2-7, with D unclear. With 5 bases removed from V and 3 bases from J, the gap between germline ends came to 11 bases. There are 13 residues in the CDR3. Germline V gene sequence: CDR1 SGHVS, CDR2 FQNEAQ. The CDR3 sequence: CASSPNMGYEQYF. The DNA of the CDR3 is TGTGCCAGCAGCCCCAATATGGGCTACGAGCAGTACTTC.

This clonotype was picked up many times. The chain is built from TRBV10-3 and TRBJ1-2; 7 bases fit TRBD1. The CDR3 length is 13 residues. Germline lookup yields CDR1 ENHRY and CDR2 SYGVKD. The V and J ends lost 5 bases and 10 bases, in that order; junction bases with no gene match: 10. The CDR3 nucleotides read TGTGCCATCAGTTCCCCAGCCAGGGGGGACTACACCTTC. This sequence encodes CAISSPARGDYTF.

The chain recombines TRBV4-1 with TRBJ2-3; 7 bases are shared with TRBD2. V dropped 4 bases and J dropped 4; count of bases not matched to a gene: 8. The CDR3 sequence is 15 residues long. CDR1 is MGHRA, CDR2 YSYEKL, per germline. CDR3 sequence (DNA): TGCGCCAGCAGCCGCCTAGGACTAGTAGCAGATACGCAGTATTTT. Translated: CASSRLGLVADTQYF.

This chain uses TRBV5-6 with TRBJ2-3; 13 positions match TRBD2. This CDR3 has 18 amino acids. Looked up from germline, CDR1 is SGHDT and CDR2 is YYEEEE. Trimming cost V 4 bases and J 6 bases; bases outside gene matches: 14. The CDR3 region is CASSDPGTSGDRVDTQYF. As DNA, the CDR3 is TGTGCCAGCAGCGATCCCGGGACTAGCGGGGACCGAGTGGATACGCAGTATTTT.

In regard to this clonotype: One end of the junction does not line up with germline, which may come from a read error. V is TRBV24-1 and J is TRBJ2-2; 10 nucleotides align to TRBD2. Germline values: CDR1 KGHDR, CDR2 SFDVKD. The CDR3 consists of 16 residues. The chain's CDR3 is CATSDTGLADTGEPFF. The CDR3 DNA reads TGTGCCACCAGTGATACCGGACTAGCGGACACCGGGGAGCCGTTTTTT.

This clonotype appeared a single time. The J gene is TRBJ1-2, the V gene TRBV25-1, with TRBD1 matching 10 bases. In germline, CDR1 is MGHDK, CDR2 SYGVNS. The CDR3 extends over 15 amino acids. V lost 5 bases, J lost 4 bases, and 7 bases stayed unmatched. The CDR3 DNA reads TGTGCCAGCAGTCATACCGGGACAGGGGCCTATGGCTACACCTTC. Amino acid sequence: CASSHTGTGAYGYTF.

This chain connects TRBV7-9 to TRBJ2-1; D is undetermined. This CDR3 has 13 amino acids. Trimming took 2 bases from V and 5 from J, leaving 7 bases between them. Germline V CDR1 and CDR2: SEHNR, FQNEAQ (reference sequence). The CDR3 DNA follows: TGTGCCAGCAGCTTATTAACCGACAATGAGCAGTTCTTC. Translation gives CASSLLTDNEQFF.

This clonotype was counted between two and nine times. The V gene is TRBV7-9, the J gene TRBJ1-1; 8 nucleotides agree with TRBD1. This CDR3 is built from 16 residues. After removal of 0 bases from V and 1 base from J, the junction contained 4 bases not matched to a gene. Per germline, CDR1 SEHNR and CDR2 FQNEAQ (reference sequence). The CDR3 loop reads CASSLAGQGANTEAFF. DNA for the CDR3: TGTGCCAGCAGCTTAGCCGGACAGGGAGCGAACACTGAAGCTTTCTTT.

This clonotype was recorded a few times. V gene TRBV12-3 or TRBV12-4 combines with J gene TRBJ2-7; tentatively, D is TRBD1 (6 bases). Trimming left V 5 bases short and J 0 bases short, with 17 bases between. CDR3 size: 16 residues. CDR3 protein: CASSPDSFSSSYEQYF. The CDR3 DNA sequence: TGTGCCAGCAGTCCGGACAGTTTCTCGAGCTCCTACGAGCAGTACTTC.

The genes are TRBV6-1 and TRBJ2-7; possibly TRBD2 for D (5 bases). The CDR3 consists of 12 residues. The V gene's germline CDR1 is MNHNS and CDR2 SASEGT. V was clipped by 8 bases and J by 5 bases, with 13 bases between them. CDR3: CASLRGWDEQYF. The CDR3 nucleotides read TGTGCCAGCTTGAGAGGGTGGGACGAGCAGTACTTC.